The next 2 T cell receptor beta chains were all read from a single sample in a study of T cell clonotyping in hematopoietic cell transplantation (TCRdb year 2021). The meaning of the sample's time point label: recipient sample about 28 days before transplant, after cytoreduction. The library was made by the immunoSEQ multiplex PCR assay. Entries here come from immuneACCESS through TCRdb and include only in-frame sequences with V and J called. Some clones fail to appear in such tables; in the studies checked, an unresolved V gene covers under half of the shortfall, and the cause of the remainder is unknown. This sample is represented by some 76,000 clones; 95% to 97% of them were singletons. The top ten constitute roughly 1.7% of the sample. The sequenced sample was peripheral blood mononuclear cells, obtained before stem cell transplant. These receptors originate from a woman between 50 and 59 years old with acute myeloid leukemia. Some clones in this sample may be carry-over from other donors' samples.

The chain employs TRBV4-1 and TRBJ2-1; D not certain. The V end lost 0 bases, the J end lost 4 bases, and 7 bases lay between the germline ends. The CDR3 loop spans 14 amino acids. From germline, CDR1 is MGHRA and CDR2 YSYEKL. The CDR3 nucleotides read TGCGCCAGCAGCCAAGATTACGCTTACAATGAGCAGTTCTTC. It codes for CASSQDYAYNEQFF.

Here the CDR3 reads CASSIDIQETQYF. In DNA form, the CDR3 reads TGTGCCAGTAGTATAGATATCCAAGAGACCCAGTACTTC. This chain links TRBV19 with TRBJ2-5; D remains ambiguous. Trimming cost V 0 bases and J 1 base, with 3 bases left between them. CDR3 length: 13 amino acids. Germline V lookup: CDR1 LNHDA, CDR2 SQIVND (reference sequence).